One sample yielded the 27 T cell receptor beta chains listed below, sequenced in a study of blood T cell repertoires in COVID-19. The protocol was immunoSEQ multiplex PCR, while the TCRdb copy is restricted to in-frame clones and leaves out a portion. Of about 66,000 clones in the sample, about 86% were seen once. The material sequenced was peripheral blood. These receptors were taken from a man aged 45-65 years with active COVID-19.

The chain couples TRBV7-2 to TRBJ2-7; D perhaps matches TRBD1 (6 bases). Germline CDR1 SGHTA, CDR2 FQGNSA. This CDR3 contains 15 residues. Between the trimmed V and J ends, which lost 5 bases and 2 bases, there was a span of 16 bases. DNA of the CDR3: TGTGCCAGCAGCCTCCGACAGGTAGGGGCCTACGAGCAGTACTTC. Its translation: CASSLRQVGAYEQYF.

J is TRBJ2-7 and V is TRBV6-5; a weak D match, TRBD1 (5 bases). CDR3 length: 15 residues. Germline lookup yields CDR1 MNHEY and CDR2 SVGAGI. Deletions cut 5 bases from V and 0 bases from J, with 14 bases between. The CDR3 reads CASSPGDSTSYEQYV. CDR3 coding DNA: TGTGCCAGCAGTCCCGGAGACAGTACCTCCTACGAGCAGTACGTC.

V and J are TRBV7-8 and TRBJ2-1; possible D gene TRBD1, 5 bases. This CDR3 is 15 amino acids long. The germline V and J ends were trimmed by 1 base and 0 bases, with 7 bases remaining between them. Germline CDR1 reads SGHVS; CDR2 reads FQNEAQ. The CDR3: CASSLGTNSYNEQFF. DNA for the CDR3: TGTGCCAGCAGCTTAGGGACAAACTCCTACAATGAGCAGTTCTTC.

The V gene is TRBV5-1, the J gene TRBJ2-3, with TRBD1 matching over 8 bases. Germline V gives CDR1 SGHRS, CDR2 YFSETQ. This CDR3 contains 16 residues. V was pared by 6 bases and J by 4 bases, with 13 bases of the junction left unmatched. The CDR3 sequence: CASKPEADRAADTQYF. The CDR3 DNA reads as TGCGCCAGCAAACCGGAGGCGGACAGGGCCGCAGATACGCAGTATTTT.

This chain links TRBV19 with TRBJ1-5, with D unclear. Trimming removed 5 bases from V and 4 bases from J, with 9 bases in between. CDR3 length equals 13 residues. Germline loops: CDR1 LNHDA, CDR2 SQIVND (reference sequence). CDR3: CASSAGDNQPQHF. The CDR3 nucleotides are TGTGCCAGTAGTGCCGGGGATAATCAGCCCCAGCATTTT.

The chain couples TRBV5-6 to TRBJ1-2; no clear D. CDR3 length: 14 amino acids. V lost 4 bases to trimming and J lost 3 bases, with 13 bases between them. Germline V gene lookup returns CDR1 SGHDT and CDR2 YYEEEE. CDR3 DNA sequence: TGTGCCAGCAGCCCGGGTTTAGGAGACTATGGCTACACCTTC. Its protein is CASSPGLGDYGYTF. Together with reference TRBV5-6 and TRBJ1-2, the CDR3 gives the full variable domain: DAGVTQSPTHLIKTRGQQVTLRCSPKSGHDTVSWYQQALGQGPQFIFQYYEEEERQRGNFPDRFSGHQFPNYSSELNVNALLLGDSALYLCASSPGLGDYGYTFGSGTRLTVV.

The table lists this clone with a few counts. This chain uses TRBV13 with TRBJ1-4; D might be TRBD1 (6 bases). The CDR3 sequence is 14 residues long. The V end lost 6 bases, the J end lost 5 bases, and 13 bases lay between the germline ends. Germline CDR1 and CDR2: PRHDT and FYEKMQ (reference sequence). Written as DNA, the CDR3 is TGTGCCAGCAGGGTACAGGGAGTGAATGAAAAACTGTTTTTT. It yields the protein CASRVQGVNEKLFF. The variable domain in full, with the rest retrieved from reference TRBV13 and TRBJ1-4, is AAGVIQSPRHLIKEKRETATLKCYPIPRHDTVYWYQQGPGQDPQFLISFYEKMQSDKGSIPDRFSAQQFSDYHSELNMSSLELGDSALYFCASRVQGVNEKLFFGSGTQLSVL.

CDR3 nucleotides: TGTGCCAGCGCCCCCGTGCGGATCGAGACCCAGTACTTC. This codes for CASAPVRIETQYF. The chain joins TRBV6-5 to TRBJ2-5; D not resolved. CDR3 size: 13 residues. Germline CDR1 and CDR2: MNHEY and SVGAGI. Trimming cost V 8 bases and J 5 bases, with 15 bases left between them.

V usage is TRBV5-5 and J usage is TRBJ1-2, with TRBD1 as a possible D gene (6 bases). Germline V CDR1 and CDR2: SGHKS, YYEKEE (reference sequence). The V gene lost 1 base and the J gene lost 0 bases, with 13 bases spanning the gap. The CDR3 spans 16 residues. The CDR3 DNA sequence: TGTGCCAGCAGCTTGTGGGCTGGACAGTCTAACTATGGCTACACCTTC. Translated, it gives CASSLWAGQSNYGYTF.

The CDR3 sequence: CSVVSGRYNEQFF. The CDR3 coding sequence is TGCAGCGTAGTTAGCGGGAGATACAATGAGCAGTTCTTC. The chain couples TRBV29-1 to TRBJ2-1, with 9 positions matching TRBD2. The CDR3 covers 13 residues. J gave up 4 bases and V 6 bases, and 4 bases lay outside the gene matches. CDR1 is SQVTM and CDR2 is ANQGSEA in the germline V gene.

A single count supports this clone. This rearrangement joins TRBV6-1 to TRBJ2-7, with D possibly TRBD1 on 5 matching bases. With 3 bases removed from V and 12 bases from J, the gap between germline ends came to 12 bases. The CDR3 covers 11 residues. Germline V gene data show CDR1 as MNHNS and CDR2 as SASEGT. The CDR3 DNA reads TGTGCCAGCAGTGATAGCAGGGAACTGTACGTC. Translating it yields CASSDSRELYV.

The J gene is TRBJ2-3, the V gene TRBV5-1; a weak D match, TRBD2 (6 bases). The germline V and J ends were trimmed by 6 bases and 0 bases, with 11 bases remaining between them. From germline, CDR1 is SGHRS and CDR2 YFSETQ. The CDR3 has 14 residues. The CDR3 is CASNRDSSTDTQYF. The CDR3 DNA reads TGCGCCAGCAATAGGGACTCTAGCACAGATACGCAGTATTTT.

The genes are TRBV27 and TRBJ2-7; perhaps TRBD2 as D (6 bases). The CDR3 extends over 15 amino acids. Deletions cut 5 bases from V and 7 bases from J, with 21 bases between. Germline V gene sequence: CDR1 MNHEY, CDR2 SMNVEV (reference sequence). In DNA form, the CDR3 reads TGTGCCAGCAGTCTAAAGGGACTTAACCCCGGGGAGCAGTACTTC. It codes for CASSLKGLNPGEQYF.

The rearrangement uses TRBV9 and TRBJ1-6; 9 positions agree with TRBD1. Germline trimming cut 2 bases from V and 6 bases from J; bases unmatched to any gene: 6. This CDR3 has 16 amino acids. In germline, CDR1 is SGDLS, CDR2 YYNGEE. CDR3 DNA sequence: TGTGCCAGCAGCGTTAGGGACAGGGAGTCTAATTCACCCCTCCACTTT. This codes for CASSVRDRESNSPLHF. The entire variable domain, with the rest obtained from reference TRBV9 and TRBJ1-6, is as follows: DSGVTQTPKHLITATGQRVTLRCSPRSGDLSVYWYQQSLDQGLQFLIQYYNGEERAKGNILERFSAQQFPDLHSELNLSSLELGDSALYFCASSVRDRESNSPLHFGNGTRLTVT.

The rearrangement links TRBV5-6 to TRBJ2-5, with a weak D call TRBD2 (5 bases). The V end was cut by 4 bases, the J end by 2 bases, with 18 bases between. The CDR3 totals 16 residues. CDR1 SGHDT and CDR2 YYEEEE come from the germline V gene. The CDR3 protein is CASSPRTSFEQETQYF. The CDR3 nucleotides are TGTGCCAGCAGCCCGCGGACTTCTTTTGAGCAAGAGACCCAGTACTTC.

This chain joins TRBV5-1 and TRBJ2-3; 7 positions match TRBD2. The CDR3 consists of 15 residues. V lost 3 bases and J lost 5; bases outside the gene matches: 9. CDR1 SGHRS and CDR2 YFSETQ come from the germline V gene. The chain's CDR3 is CASSWGRAFIDTQYF. In DNA, the CDR3 is TGCGCCAGCAGCTGGGGGAGGGCTTTTATAGATACGCAGTATTTT.

V gene TRBV14 combines with J gene TRBJ2-1, with 8 bases identical to TRBD2. Germline lookup yields CDR1 SGHDN and CDR2 FVKESK. The CDR3 runs to 14 residues. V lost 4 bases, J lost 8 bases, and 7 bases stayed unmatched. CDR3 sequence (DNA): TGTGCCAGCAGCCCGGGACTAGGATTGTATGAGCAGTTCTTC. This gives the protein CASSPGLGLYEQFF.

The chain recombines TRBV21-1 with TRBJ2-7; whether TRBD1, the table's D call, matches the DNA was not checked. TRBV21-1 counts as a pseudogene. The CDR3 consists of 16 residues. CDR3 sequence reads: CASSKKKWQGSKEQYV. The DNA of the CDR3 is TGTGCCAGCAGCAAAAAAAAGTGGCAGGGTTCTAAGGAGCAGTACGTC.

This chain joins TRBV7-9 and TRBJ2-7; 9 bases map to TRBD1. This CDR3 comprises 14 residues. Trimming took 4 bases from V and 5 from J; bases not matched to a gene: 6. CDR1 and CDR2 (germline): SEHNR, FQNEAQ (reference sequence). The CDR3 DNA reads TGTGCCAGCAGCTCGTGGGACAGGGATGACGAGCAGTACTTC. Translating it yields CASSSWDRDDEQYF.

The J gene is TRBJ2-7, the V gene TRBV5-1; 7 bases line up with TRBD2. This CDR3 is built from 17 residues. Germline lookup yields CDR1 SGHRS and CDR2 YFSETQ. The V and J ends lost 4 bases and 0 bases, in that order; junction bases with no gene match: 13. CDR3 amino acids: CASSVTKPGLSSYEQYV. The CDR3 DNA is TGCGCCAGCAGCGTGACTAAACCGGGACTAAGCTCCTACGAGCAGTACGTC.

V gene TRBV11-3 combines with J gene TRBJ2-2; TRBD2 matches 8 bases. Germline loops: CDR1 SGHNT, CDR2 YENEEA. The J segment lost 2 bases and the V segment lost 1 base, leaving 9 bases of the junction unmatched. The CDR3 loop spans 18 amino acids. The CDR3, as DNA: TGTGCCAGCAGCTTAGGAGGCCCAGCGGGAGTTAACACCGGGGAGCTGTTTTTT. This sequence encodes CASSLGGPAGVNTGELFF.

The V gene is TRBV24-1, the J gene TRBJ1-1; TRBD1 aligns across 7 bases. Germline trimming cut 1 base from V and 2 bases from J; bases unmatched to any gene: 12. CDR1 is KGHDR, CDR2 SFDVKD, per germline. The CDR3 loop spans 18 amino acids. CDR3 bases: TGTGCCACCAGTGATTTAGGGGGCATCCTTTCAATTAACACTGAAGCTTTCTTT. Its protein product is CATSDLGGILSINTEAFF.

This clone came up once. The chain carries TRBV3-1 (or the pseudogene TRBV3-2) and TRBJ2-5, with D perhaps matching TRBD1 (6 bases). CDR3 length: 14 residues. Germline CDR1 reads LGHDT; CDR2 reads YNNKEL (reference sequence). Trimming removed 4 bases from V and 2 bases from J, with 11 bases in between. The DNA for the CDR3 is TGTGCCAGCAGCCTAGCCCAGGGGCAAGAGACCCAGTACTTC. Translated, it gives CASSLAQGQETQYF.

This clone has more than one count but fewer than ten. The rearrangement links TRBV2 to TRBJ2-7; 11 positions match TRBD2. The CDR3 contains 14 residues. Germline CDR1 and CDR2: SNHLY and FYNNEI. Losses at the gene ends were 5 bases for V and 5 bases for J; bases not matched to a gene: 5. The CDR3 DNA is TGTGCCAGCAGTAATCTAGCGGGGGGCCACGAGCAGTACTTC. Protein sequence: CASSNLAGGHEQYF.

This clone was picked up a small number of times. The CDR3, as DNA: TGTGCCAGCAGCTTACCGGGAACTAATGAAAAACTGTTTTTT. This gives the protein CASSLPGTNEKLFF. This chain connects TRBV7-9 to TRBJ1-4; D not resolved. V was pared by 2 bases and J by 1 base, with 5 bases between. The CDR3 contains 14 residues. The germline CDR1 and CDR2 sequences are SEHNR and FQNEAQ (reference sequence).

This sequence joins TRBV25-1 and TRBJ1-1, with D maybe TRBD1 (5 bases). Looked up from germline, CDR1 is MGHDK and CDR2 is SYGVNS. The CDR3 totals 13 residues. The V and J ends lost 0 bases and 5 bases respectively, with 7 bases between them. CDR3 sequence reads: CASSEYGGTEAFF. The DNA for the CDR3 is TGTGCCAGCAGTGAATATGGGGGGACTGAAGCTTTCTTT.

This clone has only a few counts. V gene TRBV18 combines with J gene TRBJ1-3; 10 bases are a match to TRBD1. Unmatched junction bases numbered 12, after V lost 3 bases and J lost 4 bases. The germline gives CDR1 KGHSH, CDR2 LQKENI. The CDR3 covers 18 residues. CDR3 residues: CASSPRTGGQQGGNTIYF. In nucleotides, the CDR3 is TGTGCCAGCTCACCTAGGACAGGGGGTCAACAAGGCGGAAACACCATATATTTT.